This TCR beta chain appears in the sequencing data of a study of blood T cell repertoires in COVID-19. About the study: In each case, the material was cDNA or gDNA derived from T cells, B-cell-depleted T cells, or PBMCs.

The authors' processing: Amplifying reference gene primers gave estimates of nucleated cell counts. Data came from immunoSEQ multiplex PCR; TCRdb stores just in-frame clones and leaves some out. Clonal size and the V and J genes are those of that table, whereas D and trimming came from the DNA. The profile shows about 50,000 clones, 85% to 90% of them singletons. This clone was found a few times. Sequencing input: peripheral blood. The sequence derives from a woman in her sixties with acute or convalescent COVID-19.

CDR3 residues: CASSLFPLLTDNSPLHF. The CDR3 DNA sequence: TGTGCCAGCAGCCTATTCCCCCTGTTGACAGATAATTCACCCCTCCACTTT. The rearrangement links TRBV9 to TRBJ1-6; TRBD1 is a possible D gene (5 bases). V lost 4 bases, J lost 5 bases, and 19 bases lay in between. The CDR3 runs to 17 residues. Germline CDR1 reads SGDLS; CDR2 reads YYNGEE.